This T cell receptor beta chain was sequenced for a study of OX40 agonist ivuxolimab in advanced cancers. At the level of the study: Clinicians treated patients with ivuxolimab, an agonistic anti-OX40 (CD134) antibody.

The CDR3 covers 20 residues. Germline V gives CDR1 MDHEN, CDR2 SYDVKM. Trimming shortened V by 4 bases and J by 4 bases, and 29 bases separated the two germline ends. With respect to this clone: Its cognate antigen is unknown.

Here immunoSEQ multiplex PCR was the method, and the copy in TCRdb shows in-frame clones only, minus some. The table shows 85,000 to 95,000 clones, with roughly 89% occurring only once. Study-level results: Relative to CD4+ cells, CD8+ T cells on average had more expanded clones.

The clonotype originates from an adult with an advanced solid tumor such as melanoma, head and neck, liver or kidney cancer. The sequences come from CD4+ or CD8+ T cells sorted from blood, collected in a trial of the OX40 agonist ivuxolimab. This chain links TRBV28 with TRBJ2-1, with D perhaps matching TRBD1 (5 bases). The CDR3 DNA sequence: TGTGCCAGCAGTTACCCTGACCCTAGGCAGGGTCCTGCTTCTTACAATGAGCAGTTCTTC. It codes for CASSYPDPRQGPASYNEQFF.